These 8 T cell receptor beta chains were all obtained from the same sample, sequenced in a study of control samples from healthy donors and cancer patients. Profiled with immunoSEQ multiplex PCR; TCRdb holds only in-frame clones, not every one. The sample gives about 100,000 clones, roughly 87% of which show up once; approximately 20% is in the top ten. Sequencing was carried out using blood. These receptors all come from a woman aged 45-59 years in good health.

The rearrangement links TRBV5-1 to TRBJ1-2; D not resolved. This CDR3 region has 15 residues. The germline V and J ends were trimmed by 1 base and 3 bases, with 13 bases remaining between them. Germline CDR1 is SGHRS and CDR2 is YFSETQ. As DNA, the CDR3 is TGCGCCAGCAGCTTGCGTGGTGAACACCACTATGGCTACACCTTC. Its translation: CASSLRGEHHYGYTF.

J is TRBJ1-6 and V is TRBV14, with 7 bases matching TRBD1. The CDR3 is 15 residues long. Germline V gene lookup returns CDR1 SGHDN and CDR2 FVKESK. V was clipped by 4 bases and J by 9 bases; unmatched bases: 9. In DNA, the CDR3 is TGTGCCAGCAGCCGAACCAGGGGGAACGGTTCACCCCTCCACTTT. Its protein is CASSRTRGNGSPLHF. Variable domain in full (rest from reference TRBV14 and TRBJ1-6): EAGVTQFPSHSVIEKGQTVTLRCDPISGHDNLYWYRRVMGKEIKFLLHFVKESKQDESGMPNNRFLAERTGGTYSTLKVQPAELEDSGVYFCASSRTRGNGSPLHFGNGTRLTVT.

This chain uses TRBV27 with TRBJ1-6; the D is unclear. This CDR3 spans 16 amino acids. V was pared by 6 bases and J by 2 bases, with 14 bases between. Looked up from germline, CDR1 is MNHEY and CDR2 is SMNVEV (reference sequence). The DNA for the CDR3 is TGTGCCAGCAGGGGTACTCAGACCCCCTATAATTCACCCCTCCACTTT. Its translation is CASRGTQTPYNSPLHF.

The V call is TRBV9, the J call TRBJ2-1, with TRBD2 identical over 9 bases. The J segment lost 2 bases and the V segment lost 4 bases, leaving 10 bases of the junction unmatched. This CDR3 comprises 17 residues. In germline, CDR1 is SGDLS, CDR2 YYNGEE. DNA of the CDR3: TGTGCCAGCAGCCCGGGAGGAGCGGGAGGAACCTACAATGAGCAGTTCTTC. Its translation: CASSPGGAGGTYNEQFF. The whole variable domain, remainder taken from reference TRBV9 and TRBJ2-1, is DSGVTQTPKHLITATGQRVTLRCSPRSGDLSVYWYQQSLDQGLQFLIQYYNGEERAKGNILERFSAQQFPDLHSELNLSSLELGDSALYFCASSPGGAGGTYNEQFFGPGTRLTVL.

The chain employs TRBV4-1 and TRBJ1-4; D gene ambiguous. This CDR3 region has 17 residues. V was shortened by 1 base and J by 4 bases, with 16 bases between the two germline ends. Per the germline V gene, CDR1 is MGHRA and CDR2 is YSYEKL. CDR3 amino acids: CASSQASVGEFNEKLFF. The CDR3 DNA reads as TGCGCCAGCAGCCAAGCCTCGGTAGGAGAGTTTAATGAAAAACTGTTTTTT.

The chain couples TRBV3-1 (or the pseudogene TRBV3-2) to TRBJ2-7, with 11 bases identical to TRBD2. After removal of 1 base from V and 2 bases from J, the junction contained 7 bases not matched to a gene. The length of the CDR3 is 17 residues. Germline V gene sequence: CDR1 LGHDT, CDR2 YNNKEL (reference sequence). The DNA of the CDR3 is TGTGCCAGCAGCCAAGCTTATGCTAGCGGGGGGACCTACGAGCAGTACTTC. This codes for CASSQAYASGGTYEQYF.

Only a few counts were recorded for this clone. The chain has TRBV2 and TRBJ1-1; TRBD1 is a possible D gene (5 bases). Germline assignment: CDR1 SNHLY and CDR2 FYNNEI. The CDR3 is 13 residues long. V was pared by 6 bases and J by 5 bases, with 13 bases between. The CDR3 coding sequence is TGTGCCAGCAGGGTGGGACGGGAAACTGAAGCTTTCTTT. It translates to CASRVGRETEAFF.

The chain carries TRBV11-2 and TRBJ1-1; 7 bases fit TRBD1. CDR3 length: 15 amino acids. Germline CDR1 reads SGHAT; CDR2 reads FQNNGV. V lost 2 bases to trimming and J lost 3 bases; unmatched junction nucleotides: 6. CDR3 region: CASSLTGADYTEAFF. CDR3 in DNA: TGTGCCAGCAGCTTAACAGGGGCGGACTACACTGAAGCTTTCTTT.